The T cell receptor (beta chain) described here comes from a study of control samples from healthy donors and cancer patients. This CDR3 is built from 16 residues. CDR1 and CDR2 from the germline V gene are SGHRS and YFSETQ. The ends lost 0 bases at V and 5 bases at J; junction bases unmatched: 9. The data were produced by immunoSEQ multiplex PCR, yet TCRdb's version contains in-frame clones alone and is incomplete. The sample contains approximately 110,000 clones, around 89% of which appear only once. J is TRBJ2-5 and V is TRBV5-1; 8 bases map to TRBD2. The specimen sequenced was blood. The TCR was taken from a woman in her fifties or sixties in good health. This chain's CDR3 is CASSLDPAGVGETQYF. The DNA of the CDR3 is TGCGCCAGCAGCTTGGATCCAGCGGGAGTGGGGGAGACCCAGTACTTC.